This TCR beta chain was identified in a study of blood T cell repertoires in COVID-19. Study-level information: Acute-phase and convalescent COVID-19 samples originated in the United States, Italy and Spain.

Original methodology: Reference gene primer amplification yielded estimated nucleated cell counts. Libraries were prepared by immunoSEQ multiplex PCR; TCRdb keeps only in-frame clonotypes and omits some of them. The V and J calls and the clone size are those of that table, but D and trimming were determined from the DNA. The table includes about 190,000 clones, 65% to 85% detected once. The junction had 12 bases not matched to a gene; V was cut back by 10 bases and J by 0 bases. The CDR3 is 16 residues long. Germline V gene lookup returns CDR1 LNHDA and CDR2 SQIVND (reference sequence). Membership in each cohort depended on participant-reported clinical history. Resolution of symptoms, clearance, or two negative PCRs was present in recovered Cohort 3 donors.

The V call is TRBV19, the J call TRBJ1-3; 7 bases line up with TRBD1. Sequenced: PBMCs or T cells enriched from blood (not recorded which). The TCR comes from a woman aged 25 to 45 who had recovered from COVID-19. The CDR3 here is CATTLSTGNSGNTIYF. DNA of the CDR3: TGTGCCACCACCTTATCGACAGGGAACTCTGGAAACACCATATATTTT.